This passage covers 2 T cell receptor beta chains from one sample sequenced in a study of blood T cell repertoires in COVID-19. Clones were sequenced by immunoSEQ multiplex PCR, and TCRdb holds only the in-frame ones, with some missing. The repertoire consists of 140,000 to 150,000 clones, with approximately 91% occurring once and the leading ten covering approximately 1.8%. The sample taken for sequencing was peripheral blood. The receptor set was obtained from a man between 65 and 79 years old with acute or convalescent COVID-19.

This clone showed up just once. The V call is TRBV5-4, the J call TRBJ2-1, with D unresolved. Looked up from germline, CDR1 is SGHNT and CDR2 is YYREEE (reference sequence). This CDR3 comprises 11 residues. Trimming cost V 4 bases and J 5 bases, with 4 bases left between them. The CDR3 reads CASSVNNEQFF. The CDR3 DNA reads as TGTGCCAGCAGCGTAAACAATGAGCAGTTCTTC.

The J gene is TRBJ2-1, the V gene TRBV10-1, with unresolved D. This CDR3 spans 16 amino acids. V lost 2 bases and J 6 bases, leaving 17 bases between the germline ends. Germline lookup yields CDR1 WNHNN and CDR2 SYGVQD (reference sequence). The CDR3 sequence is CASSEASDTRRNEQFF. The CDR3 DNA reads TGCGCCAGCAGTGAGGCTTCAGACACCCGGCGCAATGAGCAGTTCTTC.